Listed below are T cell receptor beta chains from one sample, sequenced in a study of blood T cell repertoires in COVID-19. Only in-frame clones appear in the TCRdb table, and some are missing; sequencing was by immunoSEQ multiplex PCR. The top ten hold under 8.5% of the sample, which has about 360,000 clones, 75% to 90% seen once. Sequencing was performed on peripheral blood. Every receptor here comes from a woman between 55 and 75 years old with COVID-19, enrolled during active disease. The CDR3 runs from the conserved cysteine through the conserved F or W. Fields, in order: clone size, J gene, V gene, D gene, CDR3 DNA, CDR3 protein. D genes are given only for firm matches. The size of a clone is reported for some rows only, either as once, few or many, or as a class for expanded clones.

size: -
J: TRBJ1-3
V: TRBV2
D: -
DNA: TGTGCCAGCAGTCGGAGGGAACCTCCAGGAAACACCATATATTTT
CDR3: CASSRREPPGNTIYF

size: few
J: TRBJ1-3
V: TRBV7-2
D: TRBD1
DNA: TGTGCCAGCAGCTTAGTAGGCGGCAGGGGGCCTGGAAACACCATATATTTT
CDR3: CASSLVGGRGPGNTIYF

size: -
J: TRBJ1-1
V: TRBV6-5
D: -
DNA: TGTGCCAGCAGTTACCAAGGACAAAACACTGAAGCTTTCTTT
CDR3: CASSYQGQNTEAFF

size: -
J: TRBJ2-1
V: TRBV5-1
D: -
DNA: TGCGCCAGCAGCTTGGTAGCTCCTTCATCCTTAGATGAGCAGTTCTTC
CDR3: CASSLVAPSSLDEQFF

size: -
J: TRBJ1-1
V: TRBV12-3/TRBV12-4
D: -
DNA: TGTGCCAGCAGAACCTCAGGGAGGACTGAAGCTTTCTTT
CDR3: CASRTSGRTEAFF

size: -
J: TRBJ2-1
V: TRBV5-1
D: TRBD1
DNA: TGCGCCAGCAGCCTAGGACCCGGGACAGGGTACAATGAGCAGTTCTTC
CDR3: CASSLGPGTGYNEQFF

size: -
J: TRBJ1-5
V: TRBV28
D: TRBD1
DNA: TGTGCCAGCAGTTCGCTCTCAGGGGGAGGTCAGCCCCAGCATTTT
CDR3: CASSSLSGGGQPQHF

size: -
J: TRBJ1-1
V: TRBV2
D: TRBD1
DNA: TGTGCCAGCATTGGACAGGGGAACACTGAAGCTTTCTTT
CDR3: CASIGQGNTEAFF

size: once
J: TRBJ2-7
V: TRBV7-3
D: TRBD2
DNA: TGTGCCAGCAGCTTACTGACTAGCGGGGCTACCTCCTCCTACGAGCAGTACTTC
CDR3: CASSLLTSGATSSYEQYF

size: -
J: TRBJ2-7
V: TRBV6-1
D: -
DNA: TGTGCCAGCAGTGAAGCGTGGCAAATTCTCCACGAGCAGTACTTC
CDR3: CASSEAWQILHEQYF

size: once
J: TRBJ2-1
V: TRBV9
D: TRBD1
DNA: TGTGCCAGCAGCGGGACAGGGTTCCCTGAGCAGTTCTTC
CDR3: CASSGTGFPEQFF

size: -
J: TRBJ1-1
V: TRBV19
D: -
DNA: TGTGCCAGTAGGTCCGGGAGCTTGAGGTTAGGCACTGAAGCTTTCTTT
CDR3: CASRSGSLRLGTEAFF

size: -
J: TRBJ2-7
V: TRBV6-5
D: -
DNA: TGTGCCAGCAGTTGGGACAGACAGGAGGGTTCCGAGCAGTACTTC
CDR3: CASSWDRQEGSEQYF

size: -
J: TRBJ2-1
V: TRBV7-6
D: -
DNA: TGTGCCAGCAGCCTATCAGGGGCGCAATACAATGAGCAGTTCTTC
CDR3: CASSLSGAQYNEQFF

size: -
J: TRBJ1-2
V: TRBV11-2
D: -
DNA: TGTGCCAGCAGCGACACAGGGTATTCCTATGGCTACACCTTC
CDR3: CASSDTGYSYGYTF

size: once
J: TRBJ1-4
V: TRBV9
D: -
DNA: TGTGCCAGCAGCCCCCAAGCGGGAGGGGGTGAAAAACTGTTTTTT
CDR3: CASSPQAGGGEKLFF

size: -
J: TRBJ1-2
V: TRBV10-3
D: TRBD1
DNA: TGTGCCATCAGTGGCCTCCAGGGGGGTGGCTACACCTTC
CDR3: CAISGLQGGGYTF

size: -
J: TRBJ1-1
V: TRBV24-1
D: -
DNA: TGTGCCACCAGGGCCTCCGGGGGCACTGAAGCTTTCTTT
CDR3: CATRASGGTEAFF

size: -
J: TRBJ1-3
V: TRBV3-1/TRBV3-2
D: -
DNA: TGTGCCAGCAGCCAAGCCAGGACACCCTCTGGAAACACCATATATTTT
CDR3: CASSQARTPSGNTIYF

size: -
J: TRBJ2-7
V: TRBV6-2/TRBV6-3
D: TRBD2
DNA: TGTGCCAGCAGTTGGGGACTAGCGAGCTCCTACGAGCAGTACTTC
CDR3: CASSWGLASSYEQYF

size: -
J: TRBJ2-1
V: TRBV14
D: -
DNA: TGTGCCAGCAGCCAATCCCGACTAGTAATCGCCTACAATGAGCAGTTCTTC
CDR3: CASSQSRLVIAYNEQFF

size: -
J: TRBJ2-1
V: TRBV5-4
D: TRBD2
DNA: TGTGCCAGCAGCTTAGGACTAGCGGGAGGGTTTTATGAGCAGTTCTTC
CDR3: CASSLGLAGGFYEQFF

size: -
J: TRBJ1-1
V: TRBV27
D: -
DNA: TGTGCCACCCAGGGTCGTGGGACTGAAGCTTTCTTT
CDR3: CATQGRGTEAFF

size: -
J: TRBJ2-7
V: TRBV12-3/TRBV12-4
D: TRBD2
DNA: TGTGCCAGCTCTGGCGGGGGGGCTTACGAGCAGTACTTC
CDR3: CASSGGGAYEQYF

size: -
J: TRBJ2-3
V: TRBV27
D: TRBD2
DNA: TGTGCCAGCAGTTCTAGCGGGGGCTTCAACACAGATACGCAGTATTTT
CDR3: CASSSSGGFNTDTQYF

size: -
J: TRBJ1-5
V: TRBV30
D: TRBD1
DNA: TGTGCCTGGAGTTTGACAGGGGAGGGCAATCAGCCCCAGCATTTT
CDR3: CAWSLTGEGNQPQHF

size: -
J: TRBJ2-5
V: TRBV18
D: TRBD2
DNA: TGTGCCAGCTCCCCCCGCGTAGGAGCCGGCGGGGGGGCCCTGAAAGAGACCCAGTACTTC
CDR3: CASSPRVGAGGGALKETQYF